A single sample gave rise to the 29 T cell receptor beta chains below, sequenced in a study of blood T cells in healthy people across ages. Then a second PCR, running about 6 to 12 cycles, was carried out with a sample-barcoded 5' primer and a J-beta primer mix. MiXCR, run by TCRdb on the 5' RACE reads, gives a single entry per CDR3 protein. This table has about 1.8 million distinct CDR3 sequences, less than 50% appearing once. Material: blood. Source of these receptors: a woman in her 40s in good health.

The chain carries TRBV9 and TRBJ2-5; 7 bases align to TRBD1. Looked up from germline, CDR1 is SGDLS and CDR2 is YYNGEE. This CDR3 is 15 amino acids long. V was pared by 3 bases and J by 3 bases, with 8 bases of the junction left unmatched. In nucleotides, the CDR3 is TGTGCCAGCAGCGCGCGCACCGGACAGGAAGAGACCCAGTACTTC. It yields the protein CASSARTGQEETQYF.

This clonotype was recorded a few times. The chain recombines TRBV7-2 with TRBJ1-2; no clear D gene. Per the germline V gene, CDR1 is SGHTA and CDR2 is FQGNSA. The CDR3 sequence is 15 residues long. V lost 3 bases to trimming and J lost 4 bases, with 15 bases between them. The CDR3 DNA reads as TGTGCCAGCAGCTTGGAGCCGTCAGGACTCTATGGCTACACCTTC. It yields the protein CASSLEPSGLYGYTF.

The CDR3 here is CASSYDYRDYGYTF. For the CDR3, the DNA is TGTGCCAGCAGTTACGACTACAGGGACTATGGCTACACCTTC. The chain carries TRBV6-5 and TRBJ1-2, with TRBD1 as a possible D gene (6 bases). Per germline, CDR1 MNHEY and CDR2 SVGAGI. Trimming pared 2 bases from V and 3 bases from J, leaving 10 bases between. CDR3 size: 14 residues.

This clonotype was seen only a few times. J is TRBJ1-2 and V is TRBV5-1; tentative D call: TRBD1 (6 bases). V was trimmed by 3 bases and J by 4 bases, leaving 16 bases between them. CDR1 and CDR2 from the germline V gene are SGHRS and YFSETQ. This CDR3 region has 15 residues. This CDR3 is CASSSQGRAAYGYTF. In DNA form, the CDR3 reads TGCGCCAGCAGCTCCCAGGGGCGCGCGGCCTATGGCTACACCTTC.

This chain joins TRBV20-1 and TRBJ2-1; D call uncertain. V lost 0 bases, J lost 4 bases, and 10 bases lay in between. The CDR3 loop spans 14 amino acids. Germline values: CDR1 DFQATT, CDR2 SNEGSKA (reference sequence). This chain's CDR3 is CSARDQRRYNEQFF. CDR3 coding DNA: TGCAGTGCTAGAGACCAGCGAAGGTACAATGAGCAGTTCTTC.

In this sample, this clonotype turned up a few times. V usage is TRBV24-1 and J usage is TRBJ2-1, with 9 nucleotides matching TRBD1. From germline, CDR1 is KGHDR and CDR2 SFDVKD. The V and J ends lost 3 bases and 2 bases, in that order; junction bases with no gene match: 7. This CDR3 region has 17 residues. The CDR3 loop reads CATSDRGQGRTYNEQFF. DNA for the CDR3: TGTGCCACCAGTGATCGAGGACAGGGGAGGACCTACAATGAGCAGTTCTTC.

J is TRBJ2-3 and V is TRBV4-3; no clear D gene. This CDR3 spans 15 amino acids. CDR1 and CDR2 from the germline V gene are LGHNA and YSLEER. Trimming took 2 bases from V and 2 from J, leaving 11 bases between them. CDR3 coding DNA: TGCGCCAGCAGCCAAAATGGCAGAGACACAGATACGCAGTATTTT. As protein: CASSQNGRDTDTQYF.

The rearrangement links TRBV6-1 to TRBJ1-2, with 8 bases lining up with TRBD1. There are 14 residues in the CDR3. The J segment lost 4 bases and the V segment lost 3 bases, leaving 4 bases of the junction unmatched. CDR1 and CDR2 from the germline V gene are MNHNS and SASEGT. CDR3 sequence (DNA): TGTGCCAGCAGTGATTGGACAGGGAGCTATGGCTACACCTTC. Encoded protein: CASSDWTGSYGYTF.

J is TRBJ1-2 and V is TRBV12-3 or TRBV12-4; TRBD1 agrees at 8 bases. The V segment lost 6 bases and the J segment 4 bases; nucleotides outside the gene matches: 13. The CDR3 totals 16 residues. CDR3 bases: TGTGCCAGCAGACAAACCAGAGAGACAGGGGTCTATGGCTACACCTTC. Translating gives CASRQTRETGVYGYTF.

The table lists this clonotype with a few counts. CDR3 amino acids: CASSPPGTPYEQYF. CDR3 in DNA: TGTGCCAGCTCACCACCGGGGACACCCTACGAGCAGTACTTC. The rearrangement uses TRBV18 and TRBJ2-7; tentative D call: TRBD1 (6 bases). The CDR3 is 14 residues long. Germline V CDR1 and CDR2: KGHSH, LQKENI. V lost 0 bases and J 2 bases, leaving 8 bases between the germline ends.

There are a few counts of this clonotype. The CDR3 DNA is TGTGCCAGCAGAAGTACTAGCGGGGGGGTGACAGATACGCAGTATTTT. Protein product: CASRSTSGGVTDTQYF. The J gene is TRBJ2-3, the V gene TRBV12-3 or TRBV12-4; TRBD2 aligns across 13 bases. J gave up 3 bases and V 6 bases, and 6 bases lay outside the gene matches. This CDR3 region has 16 residues.

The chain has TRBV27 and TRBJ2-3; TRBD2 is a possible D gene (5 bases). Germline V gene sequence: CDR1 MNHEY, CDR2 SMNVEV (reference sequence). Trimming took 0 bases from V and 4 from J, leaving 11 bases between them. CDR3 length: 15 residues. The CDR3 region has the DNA TGTGCCAGCAGTTTATCGAGGGCCGCGGCAGATACGCAGTATTTT. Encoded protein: CASSLSRAAADTQYF.

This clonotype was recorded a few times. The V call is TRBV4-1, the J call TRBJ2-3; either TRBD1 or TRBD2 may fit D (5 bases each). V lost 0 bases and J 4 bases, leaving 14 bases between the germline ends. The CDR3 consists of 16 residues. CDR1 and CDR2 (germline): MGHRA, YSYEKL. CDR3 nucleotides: TGCGCCAGCAGCCAAGACTGGGGGAGTAGTGCAGATACGCAGTATTTT. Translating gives CASSQDWGSSADTQYF.

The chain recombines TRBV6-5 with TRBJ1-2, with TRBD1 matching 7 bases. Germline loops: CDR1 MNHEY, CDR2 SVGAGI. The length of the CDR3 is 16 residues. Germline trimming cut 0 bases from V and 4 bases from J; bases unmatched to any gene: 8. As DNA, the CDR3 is TGTGCCAGCAGTTACTCAGCCGACAGGGTATCCTATGGCTACACCTTC. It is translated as CASSYSADRVSYGYTF.

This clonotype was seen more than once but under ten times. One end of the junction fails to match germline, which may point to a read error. CDR3 loop: CANSSGQGAYEQYF. CDR3 nucleotide sequence: TGTGCCAACAGTTCCGGACAGGGGGCTTACGAGCAGTACTTC. This sequence joins TRBV6-6 and TRBJ2-5, with TRBD1 identical over 11 bases. The last part of the DNA fits TRBJ2-7 better; the J call may be wrong. This CDR3 is 14 amino acids long. Germline V CDR1 and CDR2: MNHNY, SVGAGI (reference sequence).

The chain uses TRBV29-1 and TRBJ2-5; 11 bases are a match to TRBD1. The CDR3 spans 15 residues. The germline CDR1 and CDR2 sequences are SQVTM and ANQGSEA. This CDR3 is CSVSTGQGALNEQYF. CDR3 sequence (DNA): TGCAGTGTCAGCACCGGACAGGGGGCTTTAAATGAGCAGTACTTC.

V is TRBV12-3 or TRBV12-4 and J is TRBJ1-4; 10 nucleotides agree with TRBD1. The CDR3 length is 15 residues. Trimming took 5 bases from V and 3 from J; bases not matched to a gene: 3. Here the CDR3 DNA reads TGTGCCAGCAGTCGACAGGGGGCATCTAATGAAAAACTGTTTTTT. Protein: CASSRQGASNEKLFF.

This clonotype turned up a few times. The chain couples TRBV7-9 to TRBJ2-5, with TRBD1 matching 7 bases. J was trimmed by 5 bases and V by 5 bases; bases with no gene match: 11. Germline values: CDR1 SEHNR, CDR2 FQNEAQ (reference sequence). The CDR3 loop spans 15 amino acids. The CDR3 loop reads CASSPGTAVEETQYF. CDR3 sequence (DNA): TGTGCCAGCAGCCCCGGGACAGCGGTCGAGGAGACCCAGTACTTC.

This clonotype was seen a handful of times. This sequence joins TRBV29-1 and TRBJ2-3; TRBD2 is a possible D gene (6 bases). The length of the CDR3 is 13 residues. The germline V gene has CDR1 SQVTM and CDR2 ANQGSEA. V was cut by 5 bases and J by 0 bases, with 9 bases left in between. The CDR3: CSVFGGSTDTQYF. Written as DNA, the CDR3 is TGCAGCGTTTTCGGGGGTAGCACAGATACGCAGTATTTT.

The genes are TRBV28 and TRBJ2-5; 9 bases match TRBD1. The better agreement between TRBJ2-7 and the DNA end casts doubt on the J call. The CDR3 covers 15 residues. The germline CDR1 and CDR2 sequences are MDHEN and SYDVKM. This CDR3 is CASTRKRTGVSEQYF. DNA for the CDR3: TGTGCCAGCACTCGAAAGAGGACAGGGGTCTCCGAGCAGTACTTC.

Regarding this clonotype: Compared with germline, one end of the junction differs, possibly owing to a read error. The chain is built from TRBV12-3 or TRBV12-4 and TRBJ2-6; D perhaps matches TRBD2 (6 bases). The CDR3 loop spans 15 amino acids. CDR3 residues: CASSHGGTGANALTF. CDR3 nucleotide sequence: TGTGCCAGCAGTCATGGGGGGACTGGGGCCAACGCCCTGACTTTC.

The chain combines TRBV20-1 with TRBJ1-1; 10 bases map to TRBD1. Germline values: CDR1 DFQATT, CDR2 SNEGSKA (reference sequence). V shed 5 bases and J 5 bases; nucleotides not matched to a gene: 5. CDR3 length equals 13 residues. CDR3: CSAFGQGETEAFF. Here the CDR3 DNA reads TGCAGTGCTTTCGGACAGGGGGAAACTGAAGCTTTCTTT.

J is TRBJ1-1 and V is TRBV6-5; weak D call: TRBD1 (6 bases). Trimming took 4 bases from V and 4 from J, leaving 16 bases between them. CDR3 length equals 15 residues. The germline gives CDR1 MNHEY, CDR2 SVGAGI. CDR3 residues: CASSLSSGAGTEAFF. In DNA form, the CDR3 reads TGTGCCAGCAGTTTGAGTTCAGGGGCGGGCACTGAAGCTTTCTTT.

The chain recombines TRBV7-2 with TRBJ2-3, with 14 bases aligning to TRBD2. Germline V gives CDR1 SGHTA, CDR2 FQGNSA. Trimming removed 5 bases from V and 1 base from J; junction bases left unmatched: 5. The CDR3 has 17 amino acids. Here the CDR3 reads CASSPQGLAGGTDTQYF. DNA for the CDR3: TGTGCCAGCAGCCCACAGGGACTAGCGGGGGGCACAGATACGCAGTATTTT.

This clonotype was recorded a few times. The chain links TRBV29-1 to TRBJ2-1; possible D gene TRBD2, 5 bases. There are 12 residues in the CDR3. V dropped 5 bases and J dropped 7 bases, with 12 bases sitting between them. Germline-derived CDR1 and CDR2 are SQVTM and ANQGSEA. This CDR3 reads CSVPGVGNEQFF. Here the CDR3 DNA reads TGCAGCGTTCCCGGGGTCGGTAATGAGCAGTTCTTC.

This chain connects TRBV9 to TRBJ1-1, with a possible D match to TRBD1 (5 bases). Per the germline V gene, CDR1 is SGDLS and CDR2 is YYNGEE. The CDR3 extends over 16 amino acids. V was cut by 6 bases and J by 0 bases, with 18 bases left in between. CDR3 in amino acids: CASTTPGQVMNTEAFF. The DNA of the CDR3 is TGTGCCAGCACTACCCCGGGGCAGGTCATGAACACTGAAGCTTTCTTT.

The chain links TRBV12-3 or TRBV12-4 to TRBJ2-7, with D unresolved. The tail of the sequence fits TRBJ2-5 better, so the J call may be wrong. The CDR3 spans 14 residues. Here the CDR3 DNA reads TGTGCCAGCAGTTTTCGGGTCAGGCTCGAGACCCAGTACTTC. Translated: CASSFRVRLETQYF.

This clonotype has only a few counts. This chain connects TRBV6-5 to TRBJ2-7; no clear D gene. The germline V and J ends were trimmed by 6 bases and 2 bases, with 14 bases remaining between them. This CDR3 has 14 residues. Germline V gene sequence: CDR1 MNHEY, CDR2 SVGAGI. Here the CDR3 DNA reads TGTGCCAGCAGCCCCAAGGCAGGCACCTACGAGCAGTACTTC. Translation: CASSPKAGTYEQYF.

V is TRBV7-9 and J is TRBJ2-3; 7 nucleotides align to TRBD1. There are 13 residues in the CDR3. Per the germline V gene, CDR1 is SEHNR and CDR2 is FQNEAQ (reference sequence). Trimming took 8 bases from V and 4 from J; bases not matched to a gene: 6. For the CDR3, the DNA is TGTGCCAGCCTTAGGGACAGTCCAGATACGCAGTATTTT. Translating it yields CASLRDSPDTQYF. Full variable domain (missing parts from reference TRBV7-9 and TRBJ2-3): DTGVSQNPRHKITKRGQNVTFRCDPISEHNRLYWYRQTLGQGPEFLTYFQNEAQLEKSRLLSDRFSAERPKGSFSTLEIQRTEQGDSAMYLCASLRDSPDTQYFGPGTRLTVL.